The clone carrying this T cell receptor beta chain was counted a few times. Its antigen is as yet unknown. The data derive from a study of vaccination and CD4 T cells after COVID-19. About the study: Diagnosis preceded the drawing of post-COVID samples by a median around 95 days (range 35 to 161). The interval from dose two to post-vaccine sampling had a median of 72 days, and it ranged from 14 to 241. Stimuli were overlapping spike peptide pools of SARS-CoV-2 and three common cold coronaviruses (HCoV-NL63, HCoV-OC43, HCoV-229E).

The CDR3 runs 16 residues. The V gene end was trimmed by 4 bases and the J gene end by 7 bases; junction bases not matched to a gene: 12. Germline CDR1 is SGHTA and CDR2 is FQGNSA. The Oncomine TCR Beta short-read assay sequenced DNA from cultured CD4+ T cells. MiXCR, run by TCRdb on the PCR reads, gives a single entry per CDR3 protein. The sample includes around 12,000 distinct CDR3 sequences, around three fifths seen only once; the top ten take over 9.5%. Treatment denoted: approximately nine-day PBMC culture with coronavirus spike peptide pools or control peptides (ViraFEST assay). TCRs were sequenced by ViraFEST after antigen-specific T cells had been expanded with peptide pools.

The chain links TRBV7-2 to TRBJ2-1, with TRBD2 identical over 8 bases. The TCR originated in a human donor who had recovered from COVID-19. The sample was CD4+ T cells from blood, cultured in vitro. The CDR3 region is CASSSPPGLDPNEQFF. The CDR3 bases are TGTGCCAGCAGCTCCCCTCCGGGACTAGACCCAAATGAGCAGTTCTTC.